This is a list of T cell receptor beta chains from one sample in a study of cytotoxic CD8 clonotypes in ibrutinib-treated CLL. Clones were sequenced by immunoSEQ multiplex PCR, and TCRdb holds only the in-frame ones, with some missing. The sample contains 40,000 or so clones, about 70% of which appear only once. Sequencing used PBMCs, obtained after 12 months of ibrutinib treatment. The receptors were sampled from a human donor with chronic lymphocytic leukemia. Both conserved end residues are part of each CDR3. The D gene is left open where the match is weak. Rows may omit the clone size; those that give it use once, few, many or a size class.

.,TRBJ2-7,TRBV6-1,.,TGTGCCAGCAGTGGGACTGGGCACTACGAGCAGTACTTC,CASSGTGHYEQYF
.,TRBJ1-5,TRBV6-6,.,TGTGCCAGCAGTTCCCAGCAGGGAGGACAGCCCCAGCATTTT,CASSSQQGGQPQHF
.,TRBJ2-2,TRBV14,.,TGTGCCAGCAGCCAAGCGCAGGGTCGAGGCACCGGGGAGCTGTTTTTT,CASSQAQGRGTGELFF
.,TRBJ2-2,TRBV19,.,TGTGCCAGTAGCAACAGGGCCCCGAACACCGGGGAGCTGTTTTTT,CASSNRAPNTGELFF
.,TRBJ2-1,TRBV29-1,.,TGCAGCCCTCGCCCCCTTTCCAATGAGCAGTTCTTC,CSPRPLSNEQFF
.,TRBJ1-1,TRBV2,.,TGTGCCAGCAGACGGGGGAACACTGAAGCTTTCTTT,CASRRGNTEAFF
TRBD2,TRBJ2-7,TRBV5-1,.,TGCGCCAGCAGCTTGGCGCTAACCGGGACTACCCTAGAAGAGCAGTACTTC,CASSLALTGTTLEEQYF
TRBD1,TRBJ1-5,TRBV19,.,TGTGCCAGTAGGGGGACAGGGGACAATCAGCCCCAGCATTTT,CASRGTGDNQPQHF
TRBD1,TRBJ2-7,TRBV7-9,few,TGTGCCAGCAGCACGGACAGGAAATTGTACGAGCAGTACTTC,CASSTDRKLYEQYF
.,TRBJ2-7,TRBV12-2,.,TGTGCAAGTCGCTCCACTCAAGACTCCTACGAGCAGTACTTC,CASRSTQDSYEQYF
.,TRBJ2-2,TRBV30,.,TGTGCCTGGAGTGCAATCAAGAACACCGGGGAGCTGTTTTTT,CAWSAIKNTGELFF
TRBD2,TRBJ2-7,TRBV19,.,TGTGCCAGTAGTAAAGGGACTAGCGGGAGCATCTACGAGCAGTACTTC,CASSKGTSGSIYEQYF
TRBD2,TRBJ2-1,TRBV27,.,TGTGCCAGCAGACCGACTAGCGGGAACTACAATGAGCAGTTCTTC,CASRPTSGNYNEQFF
TRBD1,TRBJ2-5,TRBV12-5,.,TGTGCTAGTGGTTTGGGGGCCCTCTCGGACAGGGGAACCCAAGAGACCCAGTACTTC,CASGLGALSDRGTQETQYF
.,TRBJ1-2,TRBV5-4,.,TGTGCCAGCAGGGGGAGTGCTAACTATGGCTACACCTTC,CASRGSANYGYTF
.,TRBJ1-2,TRBV6-6,.,TGTGCCAGCAGCATACAGGGAAGGGATGGCTACACCTTC,CASSIQGRDGYTF
.,TRBJ1-2,TRBV10-1,few,TGCGCCAGCAGTGATGGGATTAGTAACTATGGCTACACCTTC,CASSDGISNYGYTF
TRBD1,TRBJ2-7,TRBV9,.,TGTGCCAGCAGCCCCCGACAGGGCCTTCTCTCCTACGAGCAGTACTTC,CASSPRQGLLSYEQYF
TRBD1,TRBJ2-7,TRBV14,.,TGTGCCAGCAGCCTGGGGACAGGGCCCTACGAGCAGTACTTC,CASSLGTGPYEQYF
.,TRBJ1-2,TRBV19,.,TGTGCCAGTAGTATTACGGGGGGCGCATCTGGCTACACCTTC,CASSITGGASGYTF
TRBD2,TRBJ2-7,TRBV6-5,.,TGTGCCAGCAGAGGACTAGCGGGTACCTACGAGCAGTACTTC,CASRGLAGTYEQYF
.,TRBJ1-2,TRBV10-1,.,TGCGCCAGCAGTGACGGCGCAGGGAGCTATGGCTACACCTTC,CASSDGAGSYGYTF
.,TRBJ2-5,TRBV21-1,.,TGTGCCAGCACGGGCGGGAAAGAGACCCAGTACTTC,CASTGGKETQYF
.,TRBJ1-2,TRBV28,.,TGTGCCAGCAGTTTAACGGGGGGGAGGTATGGCTACACCTTC,CASSLTGGRYGYTF
.,TRBJ2-2,TRBV14,once,TGTGCCAGCAGCCAAGATCTAGGGTTGGGGGAGCTGTTTTTT,CASSQDLGLGELFF
TRBD1,TRBJ2-1,TRBV6-6,.,TGTGCCAGCAGTGACAGGGAAACAGATGAGCAGTTCTTC,CASSDRETDEQFF
.,TRBJ1-2,TRBV5-1,.,TGCGCCAGCAGCTTGGAGGTCGATTATGGCTACACCTTC,CASSLEVDYGYTF
.,TRBJ1-1,TRBV25-1,.,TGTGCCAGCAGTGAATACGGCGGGAGGACAGCTTTCTTT,CASSEYGGRTAFF
.,TRBJ2-3,TRBV6-1,.,TGTGCCAGCAGTGACTCCCCCACAGATACGCAGTATTTT,CASSDSPTDTQYF
TRBD2,TRBJ2-5,TRBV11-2,.,TGTGCCAGCAGCTTTAGCGGGAGTGTTGAGACCCAGTACTTC,CASSFSGSVETQYF
TRBD2,TRBJ2-5,TRBV5-1,.,TGCGCCAGCAGCTTGGCTGCGGGAGGGCAAGAGACCCAGTACTTC,CASSLAAGGQETQYF
TRBD2,TRBJ2-7,TRBV7-6,.,TGTGCCAGCAGCTCGAAATCGGGACTAGCGGGAGGGAAGATCTCCTACGAGCAGTACTTC,CASSSKSGLAGGKISYEQYF
TRBD2,TRBJ2-3,TRBV6-5,few,TGTGCCAGCAATCTAGCGGGAAAGACAGATACGCAGTATTTT,CASNLAGKTDTQYF
.,TRBJ1-3,TRBV6-1,few,TGTGCCAGCACACGGTCTGGAAACACCATATATTTT,CASTRSGNTIYF
.,TRBJ2-2,TRBV28,.,TGTGCCAGCAGCCGCCTGTGGGACGGGGAGCTGTTTTTT,CASSRLWDGELFF
TRBD1,TRBJ1-2,TRBV6-4,.,TGTGCCAGCAGTGACTCGATTACCAGGGGGCCCGGGGGCTACACCTTC,CASSDSITRGPGGYTF
TRBD2,TRBJ2-5,TRBV29-1,.,TGCTCCGGGGGGGAAGAGACCCAGTACTTC,CSGGEETQYF
TRBD1,TRBJ1-1,TRBV19,.,TGTGCCGTTTATAGGGCAGGGGGTAGGGGAGCGACTGAAGCTTTCTTT,CAVYRAGGRGATEAFF
.,TRBJ2-1,TRBV19,.,TGTGCCAGTAGTATTGGAATCGGGCGGACTTTCTACAATGAGCAGTTCTTC,CASSIGIGRTFYNEQFF
TRBD1,TRBJ2-5,TRBV7-9,.,TGTGCCAGCAGCTCCAGGGGGCCGGAGACCCAGTACTTC,CASSSRGPETQYF
TRBD1,TRBJ1-5,TRBV25-1,few,TGTGCCAGCAGTGAATTAGGGGGCGGTCAGCCCCAGCATTTT,CASSELGGGQPQHF
.,TRBJ2-7,TRBV15,.,TGTGCCACCAGCAATCCAGATACCTACGAGCAGTACTTC,CATSNPDTYEQYF
.,TRBJ1-1,TRBV30,.,TGTGCCTGGAGGGGTCGACAGACCACTGAAGCTTTCTTT,CAWRGRQTTEAFF
.,TRBJ1-2,TRBV28,.,TGTGCCAGCAGTTTAATCTACAGGACGGCACGGGGCTACACCTTC,CASSLIYRTARGYTF
TRBD2,TRBJ2-2,TRBV9,.,TGTGCCAGCAGCGTAGCTCCACTAGCGGGAGCTGGGGAGCTGTTTTTT,CASSVAPLAGAGELFF
.,TRBJ2-1,TRBV6-5,.,TGTGCCAGCAGTCCGGGACTCACGTTCGATGAGCAGTTCTTC,CASSPGLTFDEQFF
.,TRBJ1-2,TRBV4-2,few,TGTGCCAGCAGCCCCCCGATCGACCGTGGCTACACCTTC,CASSPPIDRGYTF
.,TRBJ1-5,TRBV30,few,TGTGCCTGGTCCTCCTGGGGGATCCGAAATCAGCCCCAGCATTTT,CAWSSWGIRNQPQHF
.,TRBJ2-5,TRBV7-6,.,TGTGCCAGCAGCTTAGGGGCCGGCTTACGAGAGACCCAGTACTTC,CASSLGAGLRETQYF
.,TRBJ2-2,TRBV5-6,.,TGTGCCAGCAGCCTTTTGGTCGGGGAGCTGTTTTTT,CASSLLVGELFF
.,TRBJ2-2,TRBV9,.,TGTGCCAGCAGCGTAGTTGGGTTTCCCGACACCGGGGAGCTGTTTTTT,CASSVVGFPDTGELFF
TRBD2,TRBJ2-7,TRBV6-1,.,TGTGCCAGCAGTGGAACGCGTTCTAGCGGGGTCCGCTACGAGCAGTACTTC,CASSGTRSSGVRYEQYF
.,TRBJ2-1,TRBV2,.,TGTGCCAGCAGTACGAGCGGGCCAGCCTACAATGAGCAGTTCTTC,CASSTSGPAYNEQFF
TRBD1,TRBJ2-2,TRBV19,few,TGTGCCAGTAGTATAAACAGGGGGAACACCGGGGAGCTGTTTTTT,CASSINRGNTGELFF
.,TRBJ1-2,TRBV2,few,TGTGCCAGCAGTGAACAGGGGAACTATGGCTACACCTTC,CASSEQGNYGYTF
.,TRBJ1-6,TRBV15,.,TGTGCCACCAGCAGTACCCAATGGAATTCACCCCTCCACTTT,CATSSTQWNSPLHF
TRBD2,TRBJ2-2,TRBV6-6,.,TGTGCCAGCAGTCGGGGGGCCGGGGAGCTGTTTTTT,CASSRGAGELFF
TRBD2,TRBJ2-1,TRBV9,.,TGTGCCAGCAGCGTAGAACCGGGAGCGGGAAATGAGCAGTTCTTC,CASSVEPGAGNEQFF
.,TRBJ1-3,TRBV6-6,.,TGTGCCAGCAGTTACGAAGGGGTTTCTGGAAACACCATATATTTT,CASSYEGVSGNTIYF